Shown below are 30 T cell receptor beta chains from a single sample sequenced in a study of cytomegalovirus exposure and HLA in healthy donors. Both 60 Vbeta primers and 13 Jbeta primers went into the PCR. Clones were read by immunoSEQ multiplex PCR, and TCRdb kept only the in-frame ones, dropping some. The sample holds around 200,000 clones, approximately 79% seen once. Sequenced: PBMCs. These receptors all stem from a man in his fifties or sixties in good health and CMV-seronegative.

The chain joins TRBV30 to TRBJ1-4; 8 positions agree with TRBD1. Trimming at V came to 2 bases and at J to 0 bases, leaving 5 bases not matched to a gene. Germline CDR1 and CDR2: GTSNPN and SVGIG (reference sequence). The CDR3 runs to 16 residues. The CDR3 loop is CAWSRTGTATNEKLFF. The DNA of the CDR3 is TGTGCCTGGAGTAGGACAGGGACTGCAACTAATGAAAAACTGTTTTTT.

This clone was counted between two and nine times. This rearrangement joins TRBV7-6 to TRBJ2-5; 10 positions agree with TRBD2. The DNA end is a closer match to TRBJ2-7, so the J assignment may be wrong. Looked up from germline, CDR1 is SGHVS and CDR2 is FNYEAQ. The CDR3 is 16 residues long. The CDR3 region is CASSLEASGSRYEQYF. CDR3 DNA sequence: TGTGCCAGCAGCTTAGAGGCTAGCGGGAGTAGGTACGAGCAGTACTTC.

This clone appeared a few times. V is TRBV5-4 and J is TRBJ1-1, with D maybe TRBD1 (5 bases). V lost 1 base and J lost 1, with 11 bases in between. Germline values: CDR1 SGHNT, CDR2 YYREEE (reference sequence). The CDR3 is 15 amino acids. Here the CDR3 DNA reads TGTGCCAGCAGCTTGTATAAGGGGTCGAACACTGAAGCTTTCTTT. It codes for CASSLYKGSNTEAFF.

The sample holds many counts of this clone. V usage is TRBV6-5 and J usage is TRBJ2-7; a weak D match, TRBD1 (7 bases). Germline CDR1 is MNHEY and CDR2 is SVGAGI. Trimming took 2 bases from V and 3 from J, leaving 14 bases between them. This CDR3 is 15 amino acids long. CDR3 bases: TGTGCCAGCAGTTACCTGGGCGGGGACAGCTACGAGCAGTACTTC. Its protein is CASSYLGGDSYEQYF.

The chain carries TRBV5-4 and TRBJ2-5; a possible D gene is TRBD1 (6 bases). The CDR3 totals 15 residues. The germline V gene encodes CDR1 SGHNT and CDR2 YYREEE (reference sequence). Trimming removed 0 bases from V and 4 bases from J, with 13 bases in between. The chain's CDR3 is CASSLAGAQGETQYF. As DNA, the CDR3 is TGTGCCAGCAGCTTGGCCGGAGCACAGGGAGAGACCCAGTACTTC.

This sequence joins TRBV9 and TRBJ1-1; D gene uncertain. Deletions cut 2 bases from V and 4 bases from J, with 9 bases between. CDR1 is SGDLS, CDR2 YYNGEE, per germline. This CDR3 comprises 13 residues. CDR3 in DNA: TGTGCCAGCAGCGTCGGGGTACCCACTGAAGCTTTCTTT. This sequence encodes CASSVGVPTEAFF.

The J gene is TRBJ2-5, the V gene TRBV14; perhaps TRBD2 as D (6 bases). The CDR3 is made up of 13 amino acids. V lost 4 bases and J 4 bases, leaving 10 bases between the germline ends. Germline V gene data show CDR1 as SGHDN and CDR2 as FVKESK. The CDR3 sequence is CASSPRLGETQYF. In nucleotides, the CDR3 is TGTGCCAGCAGCCCTAGACTAGGAGAGACCCAGTACTTC.

This clone was seen a handful of times. This rearrangement joins TRBV6-5 to TRBJ2-7, with 8 bases that match TRBD1. This CDR3 is 15 amino acids long. V gave up 6 bases and J gave up 0 bases; unmatched junction bases: 7. Germline V lookup: CDR1 MNHEY, CDR2 SVGAGI. The CDR3 is CASSQGTGSSYEQYF. DNA for the CDR3: TGTGCCAGCAGCCAGGGGACAGGCAGCTCCTACGAGCAGTACTTC.

The chain links TRBV29-1 to TRBJ2-7; 12 nucleotides agree with TRBD2. Germline-derived CDR1 and CDR2 are SQVTM and ANQGSEA. This CDR3 has 13 amino acids. V trimming: 7 bases; J trimming: 5 bases; junction bases outside the gene matches: 6. The CDR3, as DNA: TGCAGCGCCTACGGACTAGCGGGAAACGAGCAGTACTTC. Encoded protein: CSAYGLAGNEQYF.

This CDR3 reads CASSQTSAERLGEQFF. CDR3 in DNA: TGTGCCAGCAGCCAAACTAGCGCGGAAAGGCTGGGTGAGCAGTTCTTC. The chain is built from TRBV4-2 and TRBJ2-1; TRBD2 matches 7 bases. The CDR3 sequence is 16 residues long. Trimming at V came to 2 bases and at J to 9 bases, leaving 13 bases not matched to a gene. Germline values: CDR1 LGHNA, CDR2 YNFKEQ.

J is TRBJ1-1 and V is TRBV29-1, with a tentative D call TRBD1 (5 bases). Germline lookup yields CDR1 SQVTM and CDR2 ANQGSEA. CDR3 size: 13 residues. Deletions cut 4 bases from V and 5 bases from J, with 14 bases between. The CDR3 nucleotides are TGCAGCGTTGGGGGCGCGGAGTTTACTGAAGCTTTCTTT. Translating it yields CSVGGAEFTEAFF. Looking up the rest from reference TRBV29-1 and TRBJ1-1 gives the full variable domain: SAVISQKPSRDICQRGTSLTIQCQVDSQVTMMFWYRQQPGQSLTLIATANQGSEATYESGFVIDKFPISRPNLTFSTLTVSNMSPEDSSIYLCSVGGAEFTEAFFGQGTRLTVV.

The chain carries TRBV5-4 and TRBJ2-7; 9 bases agree with TRBD1. The CDR3 totals 15 residues. V lost 4 bases to trimming and J lost 5 bases; unmatched junction nucleotides: 10. From germline, CDR1 is SGHNT and CDR2 YYREEE (reference sequence). In DNA, the CDR3 is TGTGCCAGCAGCGCTCCGGGACAGGGTTTGAACGAGCAGTACTTC. Amino acid sequence: CASSAPGQGLNEQYF.

This clone appeared once. This sequence joins TRBV6-1 and TRBJ1-5; 9 nucleotides match TRBD1. CDR3 length equals 14 residues. Germline-derived CDR1 and CDR2 are MNHNS and SASEGT. Trimming took 4 bases from V and 7 from J; bases not matched to a gene: 5. CDR3 region: CASSGDRAGQPQHF. The CDR3 nucleotides are TGTGCCAGCAGTGGGGACAGGGCGGGACAGCCCCAGCATTTT.

This chain joins TRBV28 and TRBJ2-7; 9 bases match TRBD1. Germline CDR1 MDHEN, CDR2 SYDVKM. J lost 5 bases, V lost 5 bases, and 1 base had no gene match. The CDR3 sequence is 12 residues long. CDR3 loop: CASSTGGHEQYF. The CDR3 DNA sequence: TGTGCCAGCAGTACAGGGGGCCACGAGCAGTACTTC.

V usage is TRBV5-1 and J usage is TRBJ2-7, with a tentative D call TRBD1 (6 bases). The germline CDR1 and CDR2 sequences are SGHRS and YFSETQ. This CDR3 contains 14 residues. Trimming took 6 bases from V and 8 from J, leaving 21 bases between them. The CDR3 loop is CASTGPGTSSQQYF. The CDR3 DNA follows: TGCGCCAGCACCGGCCCCGGGACATCTAGTCAGCAGTACTTC.

The chain couples TRBV29-1 to TRBJ2-7; a possible D gene is TRBD2 (5 bases). Germline lookup yields CDR1 SQVTM and CDR2 ANQGSEA. This CDR3 spans 13 amino acids. The V end lost 3 bases, the J end lost 0 bases, and 9 bases lay between the germline ends. The chain's CDR3 is CSVDLRDSYEQYF. The CDR3 bases are TGCAGCGTTGACCTCCGGGACTCCTACGAGCAGTACTTC.

V and J are TRBV27 and TRBJ2-1; perhaps TRBD1 as D (6 bases). The length of the CDR3 is 14 residues. V lost 5 bases and J lost 3, with 11 bases in between. Germline V CDR1 and CDR2: MNHEY, SMNVEV (reference sequence). This CDR3 reads CASSPDSLYNEQFF. The CDR3 coding sequence is TGTGCCAGCAGTCCGGACAGTCTCTACAATGAGCAGTTCTTC.

V usage is TRBV7-3 and J usage is TRBJ2-2; 12 bases line up with TRBD2. Germline V CDR1 and CDR2: SGHTA, FQGTGA. After removal of 1 base from V and 0 bases from J, the junction contained 3 bases not matched to a gene. The CDR3 consists of 18 residues. The CDR3 protein is CASSLIRTSGANTGELFF. The CDR3 nucleotides are TGTGCCAGCAGCTTAATACGGACTAGCGGGGCGAACACCGGGGAGCTGTTTTTT.

This clone was seen more than once but under ten times. The chain links TRBV28 to TRBJ1-1; D not certain. V was pared by 5 bases and J by 4 bases, with 14 bases between. This CDR3 region has 14 residues. CDR1 MDHEN and CDR2 SYDVKM come from the germline V gene. CDR3 bases: TGTGCCAGCAGTCCGTACCCCCCGGGCACTGAAGCTTTCTTT. Translating it yields CASSPYPPGTEAFF.

This clone has only one observation. The rearrangement uses TRBV5-4 and TRBJ2-3; 13 bases match TRBD2. There are 18 residues in the CDR3. The junction had 8 bases not matched to a gene; V was cut back by 4 bases and J by 0 bases. Germline-derived CDR1 and CDR2 are SGHNT and YYREEE (reference sequence). The CDR3 protein is CASSATSGRALSTDTQYF. CDR3 nucleotides: TGTGCCAGCAGCGCTACTAGCGGGAGGGCCCTCAGCACAGATACGCAGTATTTT.

This rearrangement joins TRBV5-1 to TRBJ1-4; 8 positions agree with TRBD1. Germline V gene data show CDR1 as SGHRS and CDR2 as YFSETQ. The CDR3 consists of 16 residues. Trimming at V came to 3 bases and at J to 5 bases, leaving 9 bases not matched to a gene. CDR3 in DNA: TGCGCCAGCAGCTCCCTCGGGACAGGCTCCAATGAAAAACTGTTTTTT. This encodes CASSSLGTGSNEKLFF.

This sequence joins TRBV21-1 and TRBJ2-3; the table's D gene call, TRBD2, was not cross checked with the DNA. TRBV21-1 counts as a pseudogene. The length of the CDR3 is 18 residues. CDR3 sequence: CASRGQREDPTSTDTQYF. CDR3 nucleotides: TGTGCCAGCAGGGGACAGCGGGAGGACCCTACTAGCACAGATACGCAGTATTTT.

This clone was picked up one time. V and J are TRBV7-9 and TRBJ2-5, with D perhaps TRBD1 (6 bases). Judging by the DNA end, TRBJ2-7 fits better; the J call may be wrong. Germline V lookup: CDR1 SEHNR, CDR2 FQNEAQ (reference sequence). CDR3 length: 14 amino acids. CDR3 coding DNA: TGTGCCAGCAGCGCCGACAGGTACTCCTACGAGCAGTACTTC. It translates to CASSADRYSYEQYF.

The V gene is TRBV7-6, the J gene TRBJ2-5; possible D gene TRBD1, 7 bases. There are 16 residues in the CDR3. V was shortened by 1 base and J by 2 bases, with 14 bases between the two germline ends. Per germline, CDR1 SGHVS and CDR2 FNYEAQ. The CDR3 region has the DNA TGTGCCAGCAGCTTAGGGGGGGTCAGGGGGCAAGAGACCCAGTACTTC. Translation: CASSLGGVRGQETQYF.

The chain couples TRBV4-2 to TRBJ1-3; D unresolved. Trimming took off 0 bases at V and 0 bases at J, with 6 bases between the two ends. Germline V CDR1 and CDR2: LGHNA, YNFKEQ. This CDR3 contains 15 residues. The CDR3 is CASSQDGGSGNTIYF. CDR3 DNA sequence: TGTGCCAGCAGCCAAGACGGCGGCTCTGGAAACACCATATATTTT.

The J gene is TRBJ1-6, the V gene TRBV6-1, with 11 bases identical to TRBD1. Trimming cost V 4 bases and J 10 bases; bases outside gene matches: 9. This CDR3 has 16 amino acids. CDR1 is MNHNS and CDR2 is SASEGT in the germline V gene. The DNA of the CDR3 is TGTGCCAGCAGTGGGGCCGGGACAGGGGGTTCCTCACCCCTCCACTTT. Protein: CASSGAGTGGSSPLHF.

The V gene is TRBV6-6, the J gene TRBJ1-5; 8 bases line up with TRBD1. V was pared by 7 bases and J by 7 bases, with 6 bases of the junction left unmatched. There are 13 residues in the CDR3. CDR1 is MNHNY and CDR2 is SVGAGI in the germline V gene (reference sequence). The CDR3 nucleotides are TGTGCCAGCAACAAGGGACAGGACCAGCCCCAGCATTTT. It is translated as CASNKGQDQPQHF.

The chain couples TRBV11-1 to TRBJ2-2; 8 bases align to TRBD2. The CDR3 covers 16 residues. Germline loops: CDR1 SGHAT, CDR2 FQDESV (reference sequence). J was trimmed by 0 bases and V by 6 bases; bases with no gene match: 6. The CDR3 sequence is CASSVPGLANTGELFF. Here the CDR3 DNA reads TGTGCCAGCAGTGTACCGGGACTAGCGAACACCGGGGAGCTGTTTTTT. Full variable domain (rest looked up from reference TRBV11-1 and TRBJ2-2): EAEVAQSPRYKITEKSQAVAFWCDPISGHATLYWYRQILGQGPELLVQFQDESVVDDSQLPKDRFSAERLKGVDSTLKIQPAELGDSAMYLCASSVPGLANTGELFFGEGSRLTVL.

V usage is TRBV28 and J usage is TRBJ1-2; no clear D gene. The CDR3 has 15 residues. V lost 5 bases and J 4 bases, leaving 17 bases between the germline ends. Germline lookup yields CDR1 MDHEN and CDR2 SYDVKM. The CDR3 DNA follows: TGTGCCAGCAGTCCCCGACTTGTCGGCTCCTATGGCTACACCTTC. It codes for CASSPRLVGSYGYTF.

The rearrangement joins TRBV7-9 to TRBJ2-3, with D possibly matching TRBD2 (7 bases). The germline V and J ends were trimmed by 5 bases and 0 bases, with 18 bases remaining between them. The CDR3 is made up of 17 amino acids. CDR1 and CDR2 from the germline V gene are SEHNR and FQNEAQ (reference sequence). The CDR3 is CASSPRGAGTSTDTQYF. In DNA, the CDR3 is TGTGCCAGCAGCCCCCGGGGGGCGGGGACTAGCACAGATACGCAGTATTTT.